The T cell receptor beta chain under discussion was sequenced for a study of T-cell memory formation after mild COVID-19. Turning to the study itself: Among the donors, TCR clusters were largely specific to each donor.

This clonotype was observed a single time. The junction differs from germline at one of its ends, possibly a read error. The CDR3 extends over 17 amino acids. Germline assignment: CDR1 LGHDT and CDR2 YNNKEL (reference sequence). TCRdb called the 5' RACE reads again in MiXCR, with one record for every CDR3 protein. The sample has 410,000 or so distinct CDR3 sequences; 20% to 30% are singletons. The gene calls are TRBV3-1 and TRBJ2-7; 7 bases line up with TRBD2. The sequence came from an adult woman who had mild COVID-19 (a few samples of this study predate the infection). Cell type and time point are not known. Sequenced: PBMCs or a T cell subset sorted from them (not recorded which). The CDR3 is CASSQDGGTPAVYEQDF. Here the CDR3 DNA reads TGTGCCAGCAGCCAAGACGGGGGGACTCCAGCGGTTTACGAGCAGGACTTC.